This T cell receptor beta chain stems from a study of CD8 T cells in ankylosing spondylitis (dated by TCRdb to 2017 to 2019). The study in broad terms: To find TCR variants linked to disease, the study profiled T cell receptor beta repertoires in ankylosing spondylitis patients and healthy donors. The full study cohort comprised 25 ankylosing spondylitis patients and 85 to 120 healthy donors. Samples of peripheral blood were taken, and for ankylosing spondylitis patients, synovial fluid was collected as well.

There are a few counts of this clonotype. Its cognate antigen has yet to be identified. No base-level quality is on record; no much larger clone is a single base apart. The sequencer listed for this sample is Illumina HiSeq 2500. Quantitative 5'-RACE with molecular barcodes was the method used to prepare the TCR beta libraries. The authors' pipeline ran thus. Disease-linked TCR variants were identified with a new computational method built on a probabilistic model of VDJ rearrangement. TCRdb reprocessed the public reads (quality trimming at Q25 with fastp, clone calling with MiXCR) and kept in-frame beta chains. Each CDR3 protein appears once, grouped with its most common genes and DNA. These V and J calls rely on TCRdb rather than the paper's analysis. The sample table holds about 540,000 distinct CDR3 sequences, of which 9.5% to 15% were seen once. The biggest ten clones account for 6.8% of the sample.

The CDR3 runs 15 amino acids, cysteine and phenylalanine included. CDR3 DNA only is kept here, 45 bases in frame from base 1. A distance of 14 bases separates the germline ends of V and J, which lose 0 bases and 8 bases respectively. The germline V gene specifies SGHRS as CDR1 and YFSETQ as CDR2. What the research found in general, with its limitations: Some motif variants had previously been reported in the synovial fluid and blood of reactive arthritis patients, which suggests shared mechanisms of disease initiation. A CD8+ phenotype was shown by the disease-linked clones, which were found at relatively low frequencies in peripheral blood. Significant enrichment of the disease-linked clones was reported in matched synovial fluid samples from ankylosing spondylitis patients. Blood from ankylosing spondylitis patients appeared to be characterized by a TCR beta motif made up of several highly homologous amino acid variants.

The sequenced sample was blood, either unsorted or a sorted T cell fraction (not recorded which). The sequence came from a male donor with ankylosing spondylitis. In this chain, TRBV5-1 is recombined with TRBJ2-2; confidence is insufficient to name the D gene. The encoded CDR3 is CASSLVGSTGGELFF. The DNA reads TGCGCCAGCAGCTTGGTCGGGTCTACTGGAGGGGAGCTGTTTTTT.